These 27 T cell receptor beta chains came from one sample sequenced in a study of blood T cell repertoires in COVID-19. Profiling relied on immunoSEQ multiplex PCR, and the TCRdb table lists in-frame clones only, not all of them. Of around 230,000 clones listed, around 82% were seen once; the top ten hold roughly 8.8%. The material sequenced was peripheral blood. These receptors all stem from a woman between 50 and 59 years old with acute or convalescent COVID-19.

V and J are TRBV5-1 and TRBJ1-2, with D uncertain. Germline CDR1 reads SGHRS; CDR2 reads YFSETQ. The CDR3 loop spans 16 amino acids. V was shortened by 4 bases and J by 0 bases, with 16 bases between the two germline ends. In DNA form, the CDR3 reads TGCGCCAGCAGCACAGCCCCCGGATTGCCTAACTATGGCTACACCTTC. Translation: CASSTAPGLPNYGYTF.

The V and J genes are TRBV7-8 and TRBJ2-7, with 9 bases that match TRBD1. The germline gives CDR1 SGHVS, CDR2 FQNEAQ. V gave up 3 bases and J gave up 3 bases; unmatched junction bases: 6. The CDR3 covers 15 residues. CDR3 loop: CASSFAGTGFYEQYF. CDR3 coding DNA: TGTGCCAGCAGCTTTGCCGGGACAGGGTTCTACGAGCAGTACTTC.

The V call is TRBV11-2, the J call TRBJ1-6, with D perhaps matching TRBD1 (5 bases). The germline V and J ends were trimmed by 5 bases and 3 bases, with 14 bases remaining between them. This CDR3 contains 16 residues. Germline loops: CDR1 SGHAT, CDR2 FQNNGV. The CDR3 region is CASSAASGNYNSPLHF. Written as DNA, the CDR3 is TGTGCCAGCAGCGCCGCCTCAGGGAACTATAATTCACCCCTCCACTTT.

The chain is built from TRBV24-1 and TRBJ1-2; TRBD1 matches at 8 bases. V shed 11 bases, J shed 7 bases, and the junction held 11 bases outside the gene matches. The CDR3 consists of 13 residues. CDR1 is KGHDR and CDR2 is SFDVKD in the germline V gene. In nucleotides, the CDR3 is TGTGCCATCTCACCAGGGGGCCCGGGTGGCTACACCTTC. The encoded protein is CAISPGGPGGYTF.

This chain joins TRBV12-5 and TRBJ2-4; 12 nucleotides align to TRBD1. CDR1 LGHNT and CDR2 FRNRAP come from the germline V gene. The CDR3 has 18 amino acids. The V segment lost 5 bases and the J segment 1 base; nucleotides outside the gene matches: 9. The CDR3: CASGPGTGGTVAKNIQYF. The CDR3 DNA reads TGTGCTAGTGGTCCCGGGACAGGGGGCACTGTGGCCAAAAACATTCAGTACTTC.

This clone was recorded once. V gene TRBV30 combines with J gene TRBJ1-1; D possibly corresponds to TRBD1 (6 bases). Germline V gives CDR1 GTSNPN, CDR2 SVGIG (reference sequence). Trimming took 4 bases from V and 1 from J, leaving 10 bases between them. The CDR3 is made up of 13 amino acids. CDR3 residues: CAWTLQGNTEAFF. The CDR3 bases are TGTGCCTGGACCCTACAGGGGAACACTGAAGCTTTCTTT.

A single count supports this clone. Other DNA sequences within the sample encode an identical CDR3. CDR3 coding DNA: TGCGCCAGCAGCTTGGAGGGGGCTGGGGCCAACGTCCTGACTTTC. It codes for CASSLEGAGANVLTF. The rearrangement links TRBV5-1 to TRBJ2-6; D may be TRBD1 (6 bases). Germline lookup yields CDR1 SGHRS and CDR2 YFSETQ. CDR3 length: 15 amino acids. Trimming stripped 0 bases from V and 2 bases from J, with 6 bases between.

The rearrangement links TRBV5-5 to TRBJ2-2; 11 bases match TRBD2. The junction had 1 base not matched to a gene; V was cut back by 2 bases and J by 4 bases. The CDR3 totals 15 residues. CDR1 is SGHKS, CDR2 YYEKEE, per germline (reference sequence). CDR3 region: CASSFGTSGTGELFF. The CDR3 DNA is TGTGCCAGCAGCTTCGGGACTAGCGGCACCGGGGAGCTGTTTTTT.

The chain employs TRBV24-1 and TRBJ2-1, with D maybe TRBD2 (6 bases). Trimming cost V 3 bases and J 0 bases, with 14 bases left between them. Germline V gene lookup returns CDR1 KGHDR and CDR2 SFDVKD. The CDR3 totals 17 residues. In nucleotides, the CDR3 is TGTGCCACCAGTGATCCCCTAGGGCGGGGCTCCTACAATGAGCAGTTCTTC. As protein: CATSDPLGRGSYNEQFF.

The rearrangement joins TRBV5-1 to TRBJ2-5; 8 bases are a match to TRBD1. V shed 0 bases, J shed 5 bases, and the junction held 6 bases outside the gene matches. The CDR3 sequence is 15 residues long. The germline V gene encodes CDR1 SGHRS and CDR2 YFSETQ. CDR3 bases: TGCGCCAGCAGCTTGGGAGCAGGGGGCTACGAGACCCAGTACTTC. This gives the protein CASSLGAGGYETQYF. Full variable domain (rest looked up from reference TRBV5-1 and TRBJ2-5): KAGVTQTPRYLIKTRGQQVTLSCSPISGHRSVSWYQQTPGQGLQFLFEYFSETQRNKGNFPGRFSGRQFSNSRSEMNVSTLELGDSALYLCASSLGAGGYETQYFGPGTRLLVL.

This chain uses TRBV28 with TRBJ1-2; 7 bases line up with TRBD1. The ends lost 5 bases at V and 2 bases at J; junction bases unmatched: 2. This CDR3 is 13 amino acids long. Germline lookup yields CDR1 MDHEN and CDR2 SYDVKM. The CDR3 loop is CASSMTGNYGYTF. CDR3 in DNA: TGTGCCAGCAGTATGACAGGGAACTATGGCTACACCTTC.

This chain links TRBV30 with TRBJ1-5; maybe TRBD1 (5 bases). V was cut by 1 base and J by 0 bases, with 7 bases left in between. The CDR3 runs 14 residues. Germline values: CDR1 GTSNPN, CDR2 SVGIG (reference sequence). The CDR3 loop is CAWSETVSNQPQHF. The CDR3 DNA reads TGTGCCTGGAGTGAGACAGTTAGCAATCAGCCCCAGCATTTT.

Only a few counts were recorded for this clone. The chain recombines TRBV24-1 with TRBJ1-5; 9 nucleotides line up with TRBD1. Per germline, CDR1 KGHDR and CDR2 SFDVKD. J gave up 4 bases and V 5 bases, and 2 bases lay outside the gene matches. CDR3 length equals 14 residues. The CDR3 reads CATSAGTGNQPQHF. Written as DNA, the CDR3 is TGTGCCACCAGTGCCGGGACAGGGAATCAGCCCCAGCATTTT.

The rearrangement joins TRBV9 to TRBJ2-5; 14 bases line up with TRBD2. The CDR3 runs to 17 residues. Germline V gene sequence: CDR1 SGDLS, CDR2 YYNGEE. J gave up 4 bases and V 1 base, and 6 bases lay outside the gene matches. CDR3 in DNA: TGTGCCAGCAGCGTAAGGGGACTAGCGGGAGTGGTAGAGACCCAGTACTTC. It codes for CASSVRGLAGVVETQYF.

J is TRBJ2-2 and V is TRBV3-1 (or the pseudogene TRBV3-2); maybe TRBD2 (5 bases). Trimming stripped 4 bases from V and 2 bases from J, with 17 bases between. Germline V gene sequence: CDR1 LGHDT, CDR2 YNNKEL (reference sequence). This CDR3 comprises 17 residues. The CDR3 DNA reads TGTGCCAGCAGCCCCCCCCTCCCGGGAACCAACACCGGGGAGCTGTTTTTT. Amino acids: CASSPPLPGTNTGELFF.

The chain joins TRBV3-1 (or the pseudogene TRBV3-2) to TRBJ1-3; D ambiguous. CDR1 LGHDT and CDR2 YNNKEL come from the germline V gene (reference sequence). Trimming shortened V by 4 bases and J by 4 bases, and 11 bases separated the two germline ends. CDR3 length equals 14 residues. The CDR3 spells CASSLPSAGNTIYF. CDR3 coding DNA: TGTGCCAGCAGCCTTCCGTCAGCGGGAAACACCATATATTTT.

The CDR3 DNA sequence: TGTGCCAGCAGTGACTTAGACAATGAGCAGTTCTTC. Protein sequence: CASSDLDNEQFF. V usage is TRBV2 and J usage is TRBJ2-1; D is uncertain. The CDR3 has 12 residues. V was trimmed by 3 bases and J by 5 bases, leaving 5 bases between them. The germline V gene encodes CDR1 SNHLY and CDR2 FYNNEI.

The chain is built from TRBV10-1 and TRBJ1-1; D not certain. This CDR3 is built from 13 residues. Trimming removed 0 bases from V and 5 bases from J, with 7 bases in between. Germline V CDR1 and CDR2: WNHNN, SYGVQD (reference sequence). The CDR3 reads CASSESTGTEAFF. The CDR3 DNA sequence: TGCGCCAGCAGTGAGTCGACGGGGACTGAAGCTTTCTTT.

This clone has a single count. CDR3 sequence reads: CASAISGTGFYEQYF. In nucleotides, the CDR3 is TGTGCCAGCGCAATCTCGGGGACAGGGTTTTACGAGCAGTACTTC. This sequence joins TRBV27 and TRBJ2-7; TRBD1 matches at 9 bases. The germline gives CDR1 MNHEY, CDR2 SMNVEV (reference sequence). This CDR3 has 15 amino acids. With 8 bases clipped from V and 4 bases from J, the junction kept 12 bases outside the gene matches.

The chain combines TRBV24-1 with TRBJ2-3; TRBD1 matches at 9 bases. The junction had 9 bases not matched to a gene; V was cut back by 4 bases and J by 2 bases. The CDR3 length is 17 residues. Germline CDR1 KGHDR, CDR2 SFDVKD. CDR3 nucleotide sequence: TGTGCCACCAGTGACCTCCCCGGGACAGGGCCCACAGATACGCAGTATTTT. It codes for CATSDLPGTGPTDTQYF.

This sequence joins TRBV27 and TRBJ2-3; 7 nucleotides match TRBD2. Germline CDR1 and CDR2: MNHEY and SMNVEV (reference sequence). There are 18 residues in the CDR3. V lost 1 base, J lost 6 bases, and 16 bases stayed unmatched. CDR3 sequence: CASSLWTGGFGISDTQYF. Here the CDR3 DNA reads TGTGCCAGCAGTTTATGGACGGGAGGTTTCGGGATCTCGGATACGCAGTATTTT.

CDR3 amino acids: CAWSPGQGGTDTQYF. For the CDR3, the DNA is TGTGCCTGGAGCCCGGGACAGGGGGGAACAGATACGCAGTATTTT. The chain recombines TRBV30 with TRBJ2-3, with TRBD1 matching 11 bases. Germline V gene lookup returns CDR1 GTSNPN and CDR2 SVGIG (reference sequence). The CDR3 is 15 residues long. Trimming at V came to 3 bases and at J to 3 bases, leaving 5 bases not matched to a gene.

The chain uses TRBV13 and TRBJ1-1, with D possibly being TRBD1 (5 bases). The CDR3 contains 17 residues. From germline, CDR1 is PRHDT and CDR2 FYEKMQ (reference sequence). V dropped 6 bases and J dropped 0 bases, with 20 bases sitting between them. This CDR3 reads CASSRPVQAELNTEAFF. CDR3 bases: TGTGCCAGCAGTAGACCGGTACAGGCGGAACTGAACACTGAAGCTTTCTTT.

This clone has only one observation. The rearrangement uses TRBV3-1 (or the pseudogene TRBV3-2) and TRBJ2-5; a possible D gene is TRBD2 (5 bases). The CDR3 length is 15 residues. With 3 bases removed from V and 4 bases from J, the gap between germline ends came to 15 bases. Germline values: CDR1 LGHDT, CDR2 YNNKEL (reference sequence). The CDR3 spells CASSHRIEGPETQYF. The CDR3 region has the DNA TGTGCCAGCAGCCACCGAATAGAGGGCCCAGAGACCCAGTACTTC.

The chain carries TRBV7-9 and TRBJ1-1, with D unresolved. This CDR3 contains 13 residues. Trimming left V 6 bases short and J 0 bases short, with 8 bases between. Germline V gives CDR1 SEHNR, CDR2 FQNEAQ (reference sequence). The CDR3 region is CASRFTVNTEAFF. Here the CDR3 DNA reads TGTGCCAGCAGGTTTACAGTGAACACTGAAGCTTTCTTT. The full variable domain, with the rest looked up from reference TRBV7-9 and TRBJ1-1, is DTGVSQNPRHKITKRGQNVTFRCDPISEHNRLYWYRQTLGQGPEFLTYFQNEAQLEKSRLLSDRFSAERPKGSFSTLEIQRTEQGDSAMYLCASRFTVNTEAFFGQGTRLTVV.

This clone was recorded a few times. The CDR3 DNA is TGCGCCAGCAGCTTGTTGACGGGGGTAGGGATGAACACTGAAGCTTTCTTT. Its translation is CASSLLTGVGMNTEAFF. This sequence joins TRBV5-1 and TRBJ1-1; possible D gene TRBD1, 5 bases. This CDR3 contains 17 residues. The germline V gene has CDR1 SGHRS and CDR2 YFSETQ. Trimming stripped 1 base from V and 0 bases from J, with 16 bases between.

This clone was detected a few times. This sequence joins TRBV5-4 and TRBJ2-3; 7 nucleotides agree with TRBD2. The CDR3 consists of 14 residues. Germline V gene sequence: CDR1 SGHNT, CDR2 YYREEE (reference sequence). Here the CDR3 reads CATRAGRSTDTQYF. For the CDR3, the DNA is TGTGCTACGAGAGCGGGAAGATCCACAGATACGCAGTATTTT.